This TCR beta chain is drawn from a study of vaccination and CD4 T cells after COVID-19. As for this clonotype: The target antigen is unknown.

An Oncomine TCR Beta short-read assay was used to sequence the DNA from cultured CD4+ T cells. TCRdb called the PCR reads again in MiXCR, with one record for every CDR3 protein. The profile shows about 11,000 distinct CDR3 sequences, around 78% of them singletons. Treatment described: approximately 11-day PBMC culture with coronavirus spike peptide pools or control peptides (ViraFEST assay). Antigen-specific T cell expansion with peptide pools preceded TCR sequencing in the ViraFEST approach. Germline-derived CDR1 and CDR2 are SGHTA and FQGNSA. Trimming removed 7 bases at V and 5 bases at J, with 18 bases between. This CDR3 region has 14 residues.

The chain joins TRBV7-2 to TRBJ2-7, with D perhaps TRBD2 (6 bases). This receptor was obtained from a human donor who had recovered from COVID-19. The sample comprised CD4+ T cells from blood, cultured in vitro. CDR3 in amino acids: CASTREKVRDEQYF. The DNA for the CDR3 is TGTGCCAGCACCCGGGAGAAAGTCCGGGACGAGCAGTACTTC.